This entry is about one TCR beta chain. What it recognizes is unknown. This sample is drawn from a study of T cell responses to AZD1222 COVID-19 vaccine. Study-wide context: The study pooled second doses at about 4 or about 12 weeks.

Profiled with immunoSEQ multiplex PCR; TCRdb holds only in-frame clones, not every one. This sample carries roughly 120,000 clones, approximately 88% of them seen once, and the ten largest clones take about 5%. Study conclusions and caveats: Most donors were white British and more were female, and clonal diversity was possibly underestimated. Nearly half of the spike-specific TCRs reportedly recognize variant regions that carry no mutations. Repertoires were obtained only post-peak T cell response.

CDR3 length equals 16 residues. Germline V gene lookup returns CDR1 MNHEY and CDR2 SVGAGI. V lost 0 bases to trimming and J lost 3 bases, with 11 bases between them. This TCR came from an adult in good health. The sequencing here drew on peripheral blood, taken on day 0 of AZD1222 vaccination. The V and J genes are TRBV6-5 and TRBJ2-2; maybe TRBD1 (6 bases). The CDR3, as DNA: TGTGCCAGCAGTTACTCCTCGGACAGATACACCGGGGAGCTGTTTTTT. It codes for CASSYSSDRYTGELFF.